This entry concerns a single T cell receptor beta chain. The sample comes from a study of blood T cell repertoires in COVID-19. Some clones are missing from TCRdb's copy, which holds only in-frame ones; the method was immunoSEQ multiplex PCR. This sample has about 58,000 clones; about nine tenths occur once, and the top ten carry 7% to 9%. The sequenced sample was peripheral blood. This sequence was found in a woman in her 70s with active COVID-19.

CDR3 region: CASTVDRFNSPLHF. CDR3 sequence (DNA): TGTGCCAGCACTGTGGACAGGTTTAATTCACCCCTCCACTTT. The gene calls are TRBV2 and TRBJ1-6, with 7 bases identical to TRBD1. Germline CDR1 is SNHLY and CDR2 is FYNNEI. The junction had 6 bases not matched to a gene; V was cut back by 7 bases and J by 6 bases. CDR3 length: 14 amino acids.